A single sample gave rise to the 32 T cell receptor beta chains below, sequenced in a study of control samples from healthy donors and cancer patients. The data were produced by immunoSEQ multiplex PCR, yet TCRdb's version contains in-frame clones alone and is incomplete. Among 350,000 to 450,000 clones listed, around 90% were seen once. Sequencing was carried out using PBMCs. These receptors were collected from a man aged 35-49 years with head and neck cancer.

As for this clone: One end of the junction is discordant with germline, which a read error may explain. The chain is built from TRBV7-9 and TRBJ2-7; 8 bases are a match to TRBD1. This CDR3 comprises 13 residues. CDR1 is SEHNR, CDR2 FQNEAQ, per germline (reference sequence). The CDR3 DNA follows: TGTGCCAGCAGCCCTCGGACAGGGAGGCCCGCGGACTTC. Translated, it gives CASSPRTGRPADF.

A remark on this clone: Distinct nucleotide sequences in the sample also encode this CDR3. The chain recombines TRBV5-1 with TRBJ2-7; TRBD2 is a possible D gene (6 bases). CDR3 length equals 15 residues. Trimming stripped 2 bases from V and 0 bases from J, with 12 bases between. In germline, CDR1 is SGHRS, CDR2 YFSETQ. The CDR3 loop reads CASSFSGRPSYEQYF. CDR3 nucleotides: TGCGCCAGCAGCTTTAGCGGTCGACCCTCCTACGAGCAGTACTTC.

This chain links TRBV19 with TRBJ2-5; TRBD1 agrees at 9 bases. V gave up 4 bases and J gave up 3 bases; unmatched junction bases: 15. The CDR3 has 18 amino acids. Per germline, CDR1 LNHDA and CDR2 SQIVND (reference sequence). For the CDR3, the DNA is TGTGCCAGTAGTAAGCTTGCGGCGGAGACAGGGGGAAAAGAGACCCAGTACTTC. Protein: CASSKLAAETGGKETQYF.

The V call is TRBV7-2, the J call TRBJ1-6, with D unclear. CDR3 length: 14 amino acids. CDR1 and CDR2 (germline): SGHTA, FQGNSA. V was clipped by 4 bases and J by 10 bases, with 14 bases between them. DNA of the CDR3: TGTGCCAGCAGCTCGCCCCCTTATTTCTCACCCCTCCACTTT. It translates to CASSSPPYFSPLHF.

This clone was observed once. This chain connects TRBV30 to TRBJ2-7; the D gene is possibly TRBD2 (6 bases). The CDR3 is 11 residues long. CDR1 is GTSNPN and CDR2 is SVGIG in the germline V gene (reference sequence). Trimming shortened V by 4 bases and J by 6 bases, and 10 bases separated the two germline ends. For the CDR3, the DNA is TGTGCCTGGACGTTGGGGGGCGAGCAGTACTTC. Its protein is CAWTLGGEQYF. The full variable domain, completed using reference TRBV30 and TRBJ2-7, is SQTIHQWPATLVQPVGSPLSLECTVEGTSNPNLYWYRQAAGRGLQLLFYSVGIGQISSEVPQNLSASRPQDRQFILSSKKLLLSDSGFYLCAWTLGGEQYFGPGTRLTVT.

This chain joins TRBV4-3 and TRBJ2-7; 10 nucleotides align to TRBD2. CDR3 size: 18 residues. V dropped 4 bases and J dropped 6; count of bases not matched to a gene: 18. In germline, CDR1 is LGHNA, CDR2 YSLEER. CDR3 amino acids: CASSPRGSGGAGASEQYF. The CDR3 bases are TGCGCCAGCAGCCCCCGCGGGAGCGGGGGGGCCGGAGCCTCCGAGCAGTACTTC.

This sequence joins TRBV19 and TRBJ1-2; 9 bases line up with TRBD1. V shed 0 bases and J 4 bases; nucleotides not matched to a gene: 6. The CDR3 loop spans 16 amino acids. Per germline, CDR1 LNHDA and CDR2 SQIVND (reference sequence). Here the CDR3 DNA reads TGTGCCAGTAGTATAGACGGGACAGGGTCGTCCTATGGCTACACCTTC. Translation gives CASSIDGTGSSYGYTF.

This clone was seen a handful of times. CDR3 DNA: TGCAGCGTTAAAGTGGGCAATCAGCCCCAGCATTTT. As protein: CSVKVGNQPQHF. The V and J genes are TRBV29-1 and TRBJ1-5; D remains unclear. Looked up from germline, CDR1 is SQVTM and CDR2 is ANQGSEA. V was cut by 5 bases and J by 2 bases, with 7 bases left in between. The CDR3 has 12 residues.

The chain recombines TRBV7-2 with TRBJ2-3; 10 nucleotides match TRBD1. Unmatched junction bases numbered 11, after V lost 5 bases and J lost 9 bases. Germline lookup yields CDR1 SGHTA and CDR2 FQGNSA. The CDR3 contains 15 residues. The CDR3 nucleotides read TGTGCCAGCAGCGCCTCGACAGGGGGCATTGGAACGCAGTATTTT. This sequence encodes CASSASTGGIGTQYF. The full variable domain, in which reference TRBV7-2 and TRBJ2-3 provide the parts outside the CDR3, is GAGVSQSPSNKVTEKGKDVELRCDPISGHTALYWYRQSLGQGLEFLIYFQGNSAPDKSGLPSDRFSAERTGGSVSTLTIQRTQQEDSAVYLCASSASTGGIGTQYFGPGTRLTVL.

The chain joins TRBV4-2 to TRBJ1-1; the match to TRBD1 covers 12 bases. The germline V gene encodes CDR1 LGHNA and CDR2 YNFKEQ. J gave up 3 bases and V 1 base, and 6 bases lay outside the gene matches. The CDR3 sequence is 17 residues long. The CDR3 DNA follows: TGTGCCAGCAGCCAAGTCCGGGACAGGGGGCTGGACACTGAAGCTTTCTTT. Encoded protein: CASSQVRDRGLDTEAFF.

This chain connects TRBV12-3 or TRBV12-4 to TRBJ2-1; D unresolved. Deletions cut 1 base from V and 9 bases from J, with 4 bases between. CDR3 length equals 11 residues. The CDR3 nucleotides are TGTGCCAGCAGTTTAGGGTTTGAGCAGTTCTTC. As protein: CASSLGFEQFF.

About this clone: Other DNA sequences in the same sample also yield this CDR3. The chain couples TRBV3-1 (or the pseudogene TRBV3-2) to TRBJ1-2; D not certain. With 1 base removed from V and 4 bases from J, the gap between germline ends came to 1 base. The CDR3 sequence is 11 residues long. Germline loops: CDR1 LGHDT, CDR2 YNNKEL (reference sequence). Written as DNA, the CDR3 is TGTGCCAGCAGCCAAGCCTATGGCTACACCTTC. It specifies CASSQAYGYTF.

J is TRBJ1-1 and V is TRBV28; D remains unclear. Per the germline V gene, CDR1 is MDHEN and CDR2 is SYDVKM. The CDR3 length is 15 residues. V was pared by 5 bases and J by 5 bases, with 18 bases between. The DNA of the CDR3 is TGTGCCAGCAGTCCACTTCGCTTCGCGGGTACTGAAGCTTTCTTT. Its protein is CASSPLRFAGTEAFF.

The chain links TRBV11-2 to TRBJ2-5, with TRBD1 identical over 7 bases. The CDR3 runs to 15 residues. V trimming: 6 bases; J trimming: 3 bases; junction bases outside the gene matches: 10. Germline V gene sequence: CDR1 SGHAT, CDR2 FQNNGV. This CDR3 reads CASRTIRGQKETQYF. The CDR3 DNA sequence: TGTGCCAGCAGAACAATACGGGGACAGAAAGAGACCCAGTACTTC. Filled out from reference TRBV11-2 and TRBJ2-5, the complete variable domain reads EAGVAQSPRYKIIEKRQSVAFWCNPISGHATLYWYQQILGQGPKLLIQFQNNGVVDDSQLPKDRFSAERLKGVDSTLKIQPAKLEDSAVYLCASRTIRGQKETQYFGPGTRLLVL.

The CDR3: CASSVGGGGRSTQYF. The CDR3 DNA reads as TGTGCCAGCAGCGTCGGGGGAGGGGGCAGGTCGACCCAGTACTTC. V is TRBV11-2 and J is TRBJ2-5; D possibly matches TRBD1 or TRBD2 (7 bases each). The germline CDR1 and CDR2 sequences are SGHAT and FQNNGV. CDR3 length equals 15 residues. V gave up 5 bases and J gave up 7 bases, with 20 bases separating them.

This clone was seen a single time. The rearrangement joins TRBV6-5 to TRBJ2-1, with 8 bases lining up with TRBD2. Trimming at V came to 6 bases and at J to 8 bases, leaving 9 bases not matched to a gene. The germline V gene has CDR1 MNHEY and CDR2 SVGAGI. The CDR3 totals 14 residues. CDR3 sequence: CASRQPGTRDEQFF. In nucleotides, the CDR3 is TGTGCCAGCAGGCAACCCGGGACTAGAGATGAGCAGTTCTTC.

The chain is built from TRBV5-1 and TRBJ1-2, with D uncertain. The CDR3 runs 12 residues. Trimming stripped 7 bases from V and 0 bases from J, with 7 bases between. Germline lookup yields CDR1 SGHRS and CDR2 YFSETQ. In DNA form, the CDR3 reads TGCGCCAGCGGGCCATCTAACTATGGCTACACCTTC. It yields the protein CASGPSNYGYTF.

The chain links TRBV28 to TRBJ1-1; D perhaps matches TRBD1 (6 bases). The CDR3 has 12 residues. Germline V gene data show CDR1 as MDHEN and CDR2 as SYDVKM. V was shortened by 7 bases and J by 11 bases, with 17 bases between the two germline ends. The CDR3 loop reads CASTLLGGFAFF. CDR3 nucleotide sequence: TGTGCCAGCACTTTGCTAGGGGGGTTTGCTTTCTTT. The complete variable domain, with remaining parts taken from reference TRBV28 and TRBJ1-1, reads DVKVTQSSRYLVKRTGEKVFLECVQDMDHENMFWYRQDPGLGLRLIYFSYDVKMKEKGDIPEGYSVSREKKERFSLILESASTNQTSMYLCASTLLGGFAFFGQGTRLTVV.

The gene calls are TRBV6-1 and TRBJ2-1; a weak D match, TRBD1 (6 bases). CDR3 length: 18 residues. CDR1 and CDR2 (germline): MNHNS, SASEGT. Trimming took 4 bases from V and 2 from J, leaving 21 bases between them. CDR3 protein: CASSGGQTLSVTYNEQFF. DNA for the CDR3: TGTGCCAGCAGTGGGGGACAAACTCTCTCTGTGACCTACAATGAGCAGTTCTTC.

The genes are TRBV28 and TRBJ2-2; D is possibly TRBD1 (6 bases). Germline CDR1 MDHEN, CDR2 SYDVKM. The CDR3 runs to 16 residues. V gave up 3 bases and J gave up 5 bases, with 16 bases separating them. The CDR3 sequence is CASSFRVQGRTGELFF. The DNA for the CDR3 is TGTGCCAGCAGTTTCAGGGTACAGGGCCGGACCGGGGAGCTGTTTTTT.

The chain employs TRBV28 and TRBJ1-2, with D uncertain. The CDR3 spans 14 residues. The V end lost 3 bases, the J end lost 3 bases, and 11 bases lay between the germline ends. Per the germline V gene, CDR1 is MDHEN and CDR2 is SYDVKM. The CDR3 bases are TGTGCCAGCAGTTTTCAGAGTCTATACTATGGCTACACCTTC. Amino acid sequence: CASSFQSLYYGYTF.

The V call is TRBV7-6, the J call TRBJ2-7, with D perhaps TRBD1 (6 bases). Trimming removed 5 bases from V and 3 bases from J, with 20 bases in between. The CDR3 loop spans 16 amino acids. From germline, CDR1 is SGHVS and CDR2 FNYEAQ. CDR3 nucleotides: TGTGCCAGCAGCCCCTTCTCCAGGGGTTTAGTCTACGAGCAGTACTTC. Its translation is CASSPFSRGLVYEQYF.

The chain has TRBV20-1 and TRBJ2-2, with no clear D. CDR1 and CDR2 from the germline V gene are DFQATT and SNEGSKA (reference sequence). V lost 3 bases, J lost 4 bases, and 12 bases lay in between. This CDR3 region has 14 residues. The CDR3 is CSASRQESTGELFF. The CDR3 DNA reads TGCAGTGCTAGTCGGCAGGAAAGCACCGGGGAGCTGTTTTTT.

J is TRBJ2-5 and V is TRBV10-3; 10 nucleotides agree with TRBD2. The CDR3 length is 17 residues. Trimming removed 0 bases from V and 0 bases from J; junction bases left unmatched: 4. Germline-derived CDR1 and CDR2 are ENHRY and SYGVKD. The CDR3 sequence is CAISESPAGGYQETQYF. CDR3 nucleotide sequence: TGTGCCATCAGTGAGTCGCCAGCGGGGGGGTACCAAGAGACCCAGTACTTC.

This chain links TRBV27 with TRBJ2-3; D ambiguous. V was clipped by 7 bases and J by 2 bases, with 13 bases between them. The V gene's germline CDR1 is MNHEY and CDR2 SMNVEV (reference sequence). The CDR3 has 14 amino acids. CDR3 DNA sequence: TGTGCCAGCACACACAAGGGATACACAGATACGCAGTATTTT. Protein: CASTHKGYTDTQYF.

The chain joins TRBV28 to TRBJ2-1, with D tentatively TRBD1 (6 bases). This CDR3 comprises 17 residues. V was trimmed by 4 bases and J by 0 bases, leaving 16 bases between them. From germline, CDR1 is MDHEN and CDR2 SYDVKM. Here the CDR3 reads CASSSLSDRFSYNEQFF. As DNA, the CDR3 is TGTGCCAGCAGTTCCCTAAGCGACAGGTTCTCCTACAATGAGCAGTTCTTC. Full variable domain (outside the CDR3, taken from reference TRBV28 and TRBJ2-1): DVKVTQSSRYLVKRTGEKVFLECVQDMDHENMFWYRQDPGLGLRLIYFSYDVKMKEKGDIPEGYSVSREKKERFSLILESASTNQTSMYLCASSSLSDRFSYNEQFFGPGTRLTVL.

The chain joins TRBV30 to TRBJ2-1; 11 bases align to TRBD2. The CDR3 runs to 14 residues. Germline V gene sequence: CDR1 GTSNPN, CDR2 SVGIG (reference sequence). Trimming took 3 bases from V and 7 from J; bases not matched to a gene: 5. As DNA, the CDR3 is TGTGCCTGGAGGCTAGCGGGAGGAGGGAATGAGCAGTTCTTC. Amino acid sequence: CAWRLAGGGNEQFF. Combining the CDR3 with reference TRBV30 and TRBJ2-1 gives the whole variable domain SQTIHQWPATLVQPVGSPLSLECTVEGTSNPNLYWYRQAAGRGLQLLFYSVGIGQISSEVPQNLSASRPQDRQFILSSKKLLLSDSGFYLCAWRLAGGGNEQFFGPGTRLTVL.

This rearrangement joins TRBV10-1 to TRBJ2-3, with 10 nucleotides matching TRBD1. V shed 4 bases, J shed 8 bases, and the junction held 9 bases outside the gene matches. The CDR3 extends over 15 amino acids. Per the germline V gene, CDR1 is WNHNN and CDR2 is SYGVQD (reference sequence). The CDR3, as DNA: TGCGCCAGCAGTGGGGGGGGACAGGGGAGTGGTACGCAGTATTTT. Translating gives CASSGGGQGSGTQYF.

The chain links TRBV9 to TRBJ2-6; 10 nucleotides line up with TRBD2. There are 17 residues in the CDR3. J lost 2 bases, V lost 3 bases, and 5 bases had no gene match. Germline V CDR1 and CDR2: SGDLS, YYNGEE. This CDR3 is CASSERGGAAGANVLTF. CDR3 coding DNA: TGTGCCAGCAGCGAGCGGGGGGGAGCCGCTGGGGCCAACGTCCTGACTTTC.

This chain connects TRBV9 to TRBJ2-3; possible D gene TRBD1, 6 bases. Trimming took off 4 bases at V and 10 bases at J, with 16 bases between the two ends. The CDR3 totals 13 residues. Germline loops: CDR1 SGDLS, CDR2 YYNGEE. This CDR3 reads CASSPTDSGAQYF. CDR3 in DNA: TGTGCCAGCAGCCCTACAGATTCAGGGGCGCAGTATTTT.

This clone occurred once. The rearrangement uses TRBV6-5 and TRBJ1-2, with a tentative D call TRBD1 (5 bases). Germline V gene lookup returns CDR1 MNHEY and CDR2 SVGAGI. The CDR3 has 14 amino acids. The V end lost 4 bases, the J end lost 7 bases, and 16 bases lay between the germline ends. In DNA, the CDR3 is TGTGCCAGCAGTTTCGCGCAGGGCTCGGGTGGCTACACCTTC. As protein: CASSFAQGSGGYTF.

V is TRBV5-1 and J is TRBJ2-1, with 7 bases matching TRBD2. In germline, CDR1 is SGHRS, CDR2 YFSETQ. The CDR3 sequence is 15 residues long. With V trimmed by 0 bases and J by 2 bases, 2 bases remained unmatched. The CDR3 is CASSLEGTTYNEQFF. The CDR3 bases are TGCGCCAGCAGCTTGGAAGGGACTACCTACAATGAGCAGTTCTTC.